This T cell receptor (beta chain) was obtained from a study of pediatric ulcerative colitis. Study results and limitations: Ulcerative colitis patients shared more blood-rectal clones than controls.

With 0 bases removed from V and 9 bases from J, the gap between germline ends came to 12 bases. The germline CDR1 and CDR2 sequences are LGHNA and YNFKEQ. This CDR3 is built from 14 residues. This clone was seen more than once but under ten times. The antigen remains undetermined. Profiling relied on immunoSEQ multiplex PCR, and the TCRdb table lists in-frame clones only, not all of them. The repertoire has 60,000 or so clones, around four fifths of them found once; the top ten carry around 5.3%. The genes are TRBV4-2 and TRBJ1-5; TRBD1 is a possible D gene (6 bases). Sequenced: blood. The origin of this receptor is a boy aged 5-17 years with moderate ulcerative colitis. The CDR3 nucleotides are TGTGCCAGCAGCCAAGATGGGGGCCCGTGGCCCCAGCATTTT. Translated, it gives CASSQDGGPWPQHF.